This TCR beta chain was profiled in a study of PD-1 blockade in mismatch repair-deficient tumors. Study context: All were previously treated, progressing patients with 11 to 13 mismatch repair-deficient cancer types.

TCR sequencing covered a few patients who responded to pembrolizumab. The V end was cut by 2 bases, the J end by 5 bases, with 12 bases between. This CDR3 region has 14 residues. Germline CDR1 MNHEY, CDR2 SVGAGI. Method: immunoSEQ multiplex PCR; TCRdb's copy keeps in-frame clones and lacks some. The repertoire includes tens of thousands of clones, roughly 80% of them detected once, and approximately 5.5% sits in the top ten. The rearrangement links TRBV6-5 to TRBJ1-2; the D gene is possibly TRBD1 (6 bases). Sequencing was performed on peripheral blood, taken 44 weeks after starting pembrolizumab. This sequence originates from an adult with mismatch repair-deficient cancer. Written as DNA, the CDR3 is TGTGCCAGCAGTTACAGGGGGGGCCGGTATGGCTACACCTTC. As protein: CASSYRGGRYGYTF.